This T cell receptor beta chain was identified during a study of CD8 T cells in ankylosing spondylitis. Study observations and caveats: The disease-linked clones had a CD8+ phenotype and low blood frequencies. Blood from ankylosing spondylitis patients appeared to carry a characteristic roughly eight-variant TCR beta motif.

About this clonotype itself: What it binds is not known.

The germline V gene has CDR1 SEHNR and CDR2 FQNEAQ (reference sequence). J gave up 1 base and V 3 bases, and 7 bases lay outside the gene matches. The CDR3 is made up of 16 amino acids. Quantitative 5'-RACE was performed with molecular barcodes, and it yielded the TCR beta libraries. TCRdb fed the 5' RACE reads into MiXCR, producing one record per CDR3 protein. This table holds 270,000 or so distinct CDR3 sequences, roughly 18% found once. The sequence was collected from a male donor with ankylosing spondylitis or in good health (not recorded which). The specimen was blood, either unsorted or a sorted T cell fraction (not recorded which). This sequence joins TRBV7-9 and TRBJ2-7, with 9 bases matching TRBD2. CDR3 loop: CASSFPTSGESYEQYF. The CDR3 DNA reads as TGTGCCAGCAGCTTCCCGACTAGCGGAGAATCCTACGAGCAGTACTTC.